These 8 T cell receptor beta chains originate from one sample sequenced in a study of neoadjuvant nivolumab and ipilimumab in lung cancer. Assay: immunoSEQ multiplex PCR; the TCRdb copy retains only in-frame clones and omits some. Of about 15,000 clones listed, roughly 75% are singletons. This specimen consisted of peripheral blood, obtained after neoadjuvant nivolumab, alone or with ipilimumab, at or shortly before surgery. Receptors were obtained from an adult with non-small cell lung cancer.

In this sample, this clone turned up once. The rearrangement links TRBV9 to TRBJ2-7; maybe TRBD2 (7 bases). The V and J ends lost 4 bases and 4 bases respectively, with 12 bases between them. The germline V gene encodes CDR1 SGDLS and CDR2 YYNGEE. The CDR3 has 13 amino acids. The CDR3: CASSLGGGYEQYF. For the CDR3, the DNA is TGTGCCAGCAGCTTAGGGGGGGGTTACGAGCAGTACTTC.

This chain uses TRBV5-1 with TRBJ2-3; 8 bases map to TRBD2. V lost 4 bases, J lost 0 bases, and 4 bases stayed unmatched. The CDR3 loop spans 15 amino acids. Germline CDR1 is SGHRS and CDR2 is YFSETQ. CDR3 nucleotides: TGCGCCAGCAGCATCTCTAGCGGGAGCACAGATACGCAGTATTTT. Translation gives CASSISSGSTDTQYF.

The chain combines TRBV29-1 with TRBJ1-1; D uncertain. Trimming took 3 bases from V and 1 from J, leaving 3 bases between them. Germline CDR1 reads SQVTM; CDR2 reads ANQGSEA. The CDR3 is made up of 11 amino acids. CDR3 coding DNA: TGCAGCGTTGAGCAGAACACTGAAGCTTTCTTT. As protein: CSVEQNTEAFF.

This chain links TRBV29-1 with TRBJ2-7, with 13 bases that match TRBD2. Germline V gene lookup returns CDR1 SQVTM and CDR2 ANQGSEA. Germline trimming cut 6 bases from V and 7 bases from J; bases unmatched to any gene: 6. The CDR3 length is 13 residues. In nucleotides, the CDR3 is TGCAGCGTACTAGCGGGAGGGCCCGGGGAGCAGTACTTC. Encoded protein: CSVLAGGPGEQYF.

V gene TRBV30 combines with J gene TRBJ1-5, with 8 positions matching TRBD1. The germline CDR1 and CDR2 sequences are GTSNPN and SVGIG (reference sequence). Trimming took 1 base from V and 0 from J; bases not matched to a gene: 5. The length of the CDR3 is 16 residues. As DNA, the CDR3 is TGTGCCTGGAGTGGGGGACAGGTTTATAGCAATCAGCCCCAGCATTTT. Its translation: CAWSGGQVYSNQPQHF.

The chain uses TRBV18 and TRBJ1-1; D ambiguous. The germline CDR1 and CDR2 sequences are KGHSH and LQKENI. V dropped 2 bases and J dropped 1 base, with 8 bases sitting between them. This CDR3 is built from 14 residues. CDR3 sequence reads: CASSPRSENTEAFF. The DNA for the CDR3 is TGTGCCAGCTCACCAAGGTCCGAGAACACTGAAGCTTTCTTT.

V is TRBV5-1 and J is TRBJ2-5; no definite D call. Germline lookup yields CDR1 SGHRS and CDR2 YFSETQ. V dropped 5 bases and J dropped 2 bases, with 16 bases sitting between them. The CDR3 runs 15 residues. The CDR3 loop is CASRGPFGRQETQYF. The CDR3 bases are TGCGCCAGCAGAGGGCCTTTCGGCAGACAAGAGACCCAGTACTTC.

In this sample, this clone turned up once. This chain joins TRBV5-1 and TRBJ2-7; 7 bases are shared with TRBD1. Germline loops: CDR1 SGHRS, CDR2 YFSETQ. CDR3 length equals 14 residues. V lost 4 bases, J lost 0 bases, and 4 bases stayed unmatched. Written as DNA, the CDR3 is TGCGCCAGCAGCGGCCAGGGGGTCTCCTACGAGCAGTACTTC. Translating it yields CASSGQGVSYEQYF.